The 18 T cell receptor beta chains below come from one sample, sequenced in a study of neurological immune-mediated disorders. TCRdb redid the calling of the 5' RACE reads with MiXCR, one entry per CDR3 protein. Of 54,000 or so distinct CDR3 sequences listed, around 3.6% were seen once; the top ten hold about 3%. The sequenced material came from PBMCs. The receptors shown here come from a woman aged 25 to 45 with multiple sclerosis.

As concerns this clonotype: This may come from a read error, since a much larger clone is one base off. The chain is built from TRBV25-1 and TRBJ2-7; the D is unclear. V was clipped by 10 bases and J by 4 bases, with 11 bases between them. This CDR3 region has 11 residues. Per germline, CDR1 MGHDK and CDR2 SYGVNS. CDR3 DNA: TGTGCCAACAGCCGATTATACGAGCAGTACTTC. It specifies CANSRLYEQYF.

This clonotype came up a few times. V usage is TRBV3-1 and J usage is TRBJ2-5; D is unclear. The length of the CDR3 is 12 residues. CDR1 LGHDT and CDR2 YNNKEL come from the germline V gene (reference sequence). V was shortened by 1 base and J by 3 bases, with 3 bases between the two germline ends. CDR3 sequence reads: CASSQGEETQYF. The CDR3 DNA sequence: TGTGCCAGCAGCCAAGGGGAAGAGACCCAGTACTTC.

This clonotype has a count of ten or more. V is TRBV5-1 and J is TRBJ2-3; D is tentatively TRBD1 or TRBD2 (6 bases each). Germline CDR1 reads SGHRS; CDR2 reads YFSETQ. V lost 1 base to trimming and J lost 1 base, with 10 bases between them. There are 15 residues in the CDR3. CDR3 coding DNA: TGCGCCAGCAGCTTGAGTGGGGGGCGCACAGATACGCAGTATTTT. This translates into CASSLSGGRTDTQYF. The full variable domain, completed using reference TRBV5-1 and TRBJ2-3, is KAGVTQTPRYLIKTRGQQVTLSCSPISGHRSVSWYQQTPGQGLQFLFEYFSETQRNKGNFPGRFSGRQFSNSRSEMNVSTLELGDSALYLCASSLSGGRTDTQYFGPGTRLTVL.

This clonotype was counted many times. V usage is TRBV5-1 and J usage is TRBJ1-1, with TRBD1 matching over 12 bases. The CDR3 has 17 residues. Germline-derived CDR1 and CDR2 are SGHRS and YFSETQ. Trimming took 4 bases from V and 2 from J; bases not matched to a gene: 9. CDR3 coding DNA: TGCGCCAGCAGCCCGGGGACAGGGGGCGCGGGTAACACTGAAGCTTTCTTT. It yields the protein CASSPGTGGAGNTEAFF.

This clonotype was seen many times. This chain links TRBV20-1 with TRBJ2-1; 10 nucleotides match TRBD2. The germline V gene encodes CDR1 DFQATT and CDR2 SNEGSKA (reference sequence). V lost 0 bases, J lost 0 bases, and 5 bases stayed unmatched. The CDR3 totals 17 residues. CDR3 bases: TGCAGTGCTAGAGAACTAGCGGGGACAAGCTCCTACAATGAGCAGTTCTTC. This translates into CSARELAGTSSYNEQFF.

This rearrangement joins TRBV18 to TRBJ1-5; 7 bases match TRBD1. V lost 3 bases and J lost 3; bases outside the gene matches: 5. The germline V gene has CDR1 KGHSH and CDR2 LQKENI. This CDR3 contains 15 residues. The CDR3 nucleotides read TGTGCCAGCTCACCCCCTGGGACAGTCAATCAGCCCCAGCATTTT. It is translated as CASSPPGTVNQPQHF.

This clonotype was counted many times. The genes are TRBV5-4 and TRBJ2-3, with a possible D match to TRBD1 (6 bases). V dropped 5 bases and J dropped 4 bases, with 17 bases sitting between them. The CDR3 totals 15 residues. CDR1 is SGHNT, CDR2 YYREEE, per germline (reference sequence). The CDR3 is CASRDGTRLADTQYF. The CDR3 DNA reads as TGTGCCAGCAGGGACGGGACACGGCTAGCAGATACGCAGTATTTT.

The chain recombines TRBV12-5 with TRBJ1-5, with TRBD1 as a possible D gene (5 bases). The CDR3 spans 15 residues. The V gene's germline CDR1 is LGHNT and CDR2 FRNRAP. Trimming stripped 4 bases from V and 6 bases from J, with 16 bases between. CDR3 DNA: TGTGCTAGTGGTTCGGGGTCAACAGGAGGTCAGCCCCAGCATTTT. This translates into CASGSGSTGGQPQHF.

This clonotype was seen at least ten times. A much larger clone is a single base away; this may be a read error. This chain joins TRBV7-9 and TRBJ2-6; 11 positions match TRBD1. This CDR3 region has 14 residues. CDR1 and CDR2 from the germline V gene are SEHNR and FQNEAQ (reference sequence). DNA for the CDR3: TGTGCCAGCAGCCCTGGACAGGGGGCCAAAGTCCTGACTTTC. As protein: CASSPGQGAKVLTF.

This clonotype was seen at least ten times. The rearrangement links TRBV20-1 to TRBJ2-7, with 9 bases that match TRBD1. Germline V gene sequence: CDR1 DFQATT, CDR2 SNEGSKA (reference sequence). J gave up 4 bases and V 1 base, and 5 bases lay outside the gene matches. This CDR3 has 14 residues. The CDR3 nucleotides are TGCAGTGCTAGAGGCGGACAGGGGCTTTACGAGCAGTACTTC. Translating it yields CSARGGQGLYEQYF.

At least ten counts were recorded for this clonotype. This chain uses TRBV12-3 or TRBV12-4 with TRBJ1-5, with D maybe TRBD1 (6 bases). V lost 6 bases, J lost 7 bases, and 19 bases lay in between. The CDR3 loop spans 15 amino acids. CDR3 in DNA: TGTGCCAGCAGCCGTACACCCAGGGGCGGACAGCCCCAGCATTTT. This codes for CASSRTPRGGQPQHF.

The sample holds many counts of this clonotype. The chain has TRBV20-1 and TRBJ2-5; D is unresolved. Per germline, CDR1 DFQATT and CDR2 SNEGSKA (reference sequence). This CDR3 has 11 amino acids. The ends were cut back, 4 bases at V and 3 bases at J, with 6 bases in the middle. The CDR3 DNA reads TGCAGTGCTATAACCGAAGAGACCCAGTACTTC. Translated, it gives CSAITEETQYF.

This clonotype was recorded at least ten times. The chain joins TRBV10-3 to TRBJ1-2; no clear D. The V end lost 3 bases, the J end lost 9 bases, and 20 bases lay between the germline ends. The CDR3 loop spans 15 amino acids. Germline V gives CDR1 ENHRY, CDR2 SYGVKD. The chain's CDR3 is CAISDFALGGVRYTF. The CDR3 coding sequence is TGTGCCATCAGTGACTTCGCCCTGGGTGGGGTACGCTACACCTTC.

This clonotype was found many times. The V gene is TRBV12-3 or TRBV12-4, the J gene TRBJ1-1; a possible D gene is TRBD1 (6 bases). The CDR3 spans 12 residues. V was cut by 5 bases and J by 11 bases, with 15 bases left in between. CDR3 nucleotide sequence: TGTGCCAGCAGTGAAATGGGGGCTAGCGCTTTCTTT. Encoded protein: CASSEMGASAFF.

This clonotype was recorded many times. The chain recombines TRBV29-1 with TRBJ2-2, with a tentative D call TRBD1 (5 bases). V was trimmed by 2 bases and J by 6 bases, leaving 7 bases between them. Germline V gene sequence: CDR1 SQVTM, CDR2 ANQGSEA. The CDR3 is made up of 12 amino acids. The CDR3 sequence is CSVELTAGELFF. In DNA, the CDR3 is TGCAGCGTTGAACTGACAGCCGGGGAGCTGTTTTTT.

Ten or more counts support this clonotype. The J gene is TRBJ2-5, the V gene TRBV20-1, with a weak D call TRBD1 (6 bases). Looked up from germline, CDR1 is DFQATT and CDR2 is SNEGSKA (reference sequence). Trimming pared 5 bases from V and 4 bases from J, leaving 17 bases between. The CDR3 extends over 14 amino acids. The CDR3 DNA is TGCAGTGCTCATAGACCAGGGGTGGGAGAGACCCAGTACTTC. This translates into CSAHRPGVGETQYF.

This clonotype was detected ten times or more. In nucleotides, the CDR3 is TGTGCCAGCAGCTTAGGCCGGGAAACCTACGAGCAGTACTTC. It translates to CASSLGRETYEQYF. The chain couples TRBV7-9 to TRBJ2-7, with a possible D match to TRBD2 (5 bases). From germline, CDR1 is SEHNR and CDR2 FQNEAQ (reference sequence). Trimming pared 1 base from V and 2 bases from J, leaving 9 bases between. The CDR3 sequence is 14 residues long.

This clonotype was detected many times. The chain couples TRBV5-6 to TRBJ2-7; possibly TRBD1 or TRBD2 for D (5 bases each). The CDR3 length is 14 residues. V lost 4 bases, J lost 2 bases, and 13 bases lay in between. CDR1 is SGHDT and CDR2 is YYEEEE in the germline V gene. In DNA, the CDR3 is TGTGCCAGCAGCGGGTCGGGGCTGACCTACGAGCAGTACTTC. It specifies CASSGSGLTYEQYF. Full variable domain (outside the CDR3, taken from reference TRBV5-6 and TRBJ2-7): DAGVTQSPTHLIKTRGQQVTLRCSPKSGHDTVSWYQQALGQGPQFIFQYYEEEERQRGNFPDRFSGHQFPNYSSELNVNALLLGDSALYLCASSGSGLTYEQYFGPGTRLTVT.